Given below is one T cell receptor beta chain in context. The sample comes from a study of T cell changes during pregnancy in multiple sclerosis. Assay: immunoSEQ multiplex PCR; the TCRdb copy retains only in-frame clones and omits some. The data show approximately 60,000 clones, around 94% seen once. Germline-derived CDR1 and CDR2 are SGHDT and YYEEEE. The CDR3 contains 19 residues. V dropped 3 bases and J dropped 0 bases, with 24 bases sitting between them. This TCR came from a female donor with multiple sclerosis, enrolled in a pregnancy study. This specimen consisted of CD8+ T cells from peripheral blood mononuclear cells, obtained in the third trimester of pregnancy. V and J are TRBV5-6 and TRBJ1-1, with D maybe TRBD1 (6 bases). In DNA, the CDR3 is TGTGCCAGCAGCTCGTACTGGACAGTTGCTTCCTCGATGAACACTGAAGCTTTCTTT. Its protein is CASSSYWTVASSMNTEAFF.